The clone carrying this T cell receptor beta chain came up once. The data derive from a study of blood T cell repertoires in COVID-19. Study-level background: Some COVID-19 samples were acute and others convalescent; all came from the United States, Italy and Spain. The cDNA or gDNA used as material had been derived from T cells, B-cell-depleted T cells, or PBMCs.

Per the original methods: Amplifying reference gene primers gave estimates of nucleated cell counts. Generated by immunoSEQ multiplex PCR, the TCRdb table keeps only in-frame clones and is missing some. V and J calls and clone size are given by that table; D and trimming were obtained from the DNA. Here the sample spans approximately 200,000 clones, roughly 83% being singletons. Input material: peripheral blood. The sequence derives from a woman aged 40 to 55 with COVID-19, enrolled during active disease.

CDR3 bases: TGTGCCAGCACTCGAATGTCCCCGGGACTAGCTCCCCTCGAGACCCAGTACTTC. This sequence encodes CASTRMSPGLAPLETQYF. The chain uses TRBV28 and TRBJ2-5; 9 nucleotides agree with TRBD2. The CDR3 is 18 amino acids. Per germline, CDR1 MDHEN and CDR2 SYDVKM. Unmatched junction bases numbered 20, after V lost 7 bases and J lost 5 bases.